Listed here are 23 T cell receptor beta chains from one sample, sequenced in a study of T cells after yellow fever vaccination. TCRdb re-called the 5' RACE reads with MiXCR, one entry per CDR3 protein. The sample holds nearly 550,000 distinct CDR3 sequences, 15% to 20% seen once. The starting material was PBMCs, obtained 15 days after the yellow fever booster vaccination. These receptors were taken from a man aged 25-40 years who received the YFV17D yellow fever vaccine.

V is TRBV5-1 and J is TRBJ1-2, with 11 bases aligning to TRBD1. The CDR3 runs to 15 residues. J was trimmed by 6 bases and V by 4 bases; bases with no gene match: 8. Germline V gene lookup returns CDR1 SGHRS and CDR2 YFSETQ. The CDR3 DNA follows: TGCGCCAGCAGCCCCGCCGGGACAGGGGGTGATGGCTACACCTTC. Amino acids: CASSPAGTGGDGYTF.

The CDR3 reads CCFWGQANGYNEQFF. The CDR3 bases are TGCTGCTTCTGGGGACAGGCTAACGGCTACAATGAGCAGTTCTTC. This rearrangement joins TRBV20-1 to TRBJ2-1; 8 nucleotides match TRBD1. CDR3 size: 15 residues. Germline lookup yields CDR1 DFQATT and CDR2 SNEGSKA (reference sequence).

This chain uses TRBV5-1 with TRBJ2-3; tentatively, D is TRBD2 (6 bases). Trimming took 5 bases from V and 5 from J, leaving 18 bases between them. Per the germline V gene, CDR1 is SGHRS and CDR2 is YFSETQ. The CDR3 totals 15 residues. CDR3 sequence: CASRGTLEKIDTQYF. The CDR3 coding sequence is TGCGCCAGCAGGGGGACTTTAGAGAAGATAGATACGCAGTATTTT.

This clonotype was picked up a small number of times. At one boundary the junction diverges from the germline segment, which might be a read error. This chain joins TRBV13 and TRBJ2-3; the D gene is possibly TRBD2 (5 bases). CDR1 and CDR2 (germline): PRHDT, FYEKMQ (reference sequence). This CDR3 contains 16 residues. CDR3 sequence (DNA): TGTGCCAGCAGCCTAGGTTTAAGCGGACTCACAGATACGCAGTATTTT. Its protein product is CASSLGLSGLTDTQYF.

The table lists this clonotype with a few counts. The chain is built from TRBV4-3 and TRBJ2-7; tentatively, D is TRBD1 (6 bases). Trimming took 0 bases from V and 0 from J, leaving 15 bases between them. The CDR3 runs 17 residues. Germline loops: CDR1 LGHNA, CDR2 YSLEER. The CDR3 DNA sequence: TGCGCCAGCAGCCAAGATACGTTGAGGACAGCCTCCTACGAGCAGTACTTC. It encodes CASSQDTLRTASYEQYF.

The chain carries TRBV18 and TRBJ2-5; TRBD1 agrees at 7 bases. Per germline, CDR1 KGHSH and CDR2 LQKENI. This CDR3 region has 15 residues. The trim removed 2 bases at V and 3 bases at J, leaving 6 bases unmatched. CDR3 loop: CASSPYRGLEETQYF. The CDR3 DNA reads TGTGCCAGCTCACCATACAGGGGTTTGGAAGAGACCCAGTACTTC.

V is TRBV20-1 and J is TRBJ1-1, with D tentatively TRBD1 (5 bases). V gave up 6 bases and J gave up 4 bases, with 12 bases separating them. The CDR3 spans 12 residues. Per the germline V gene, CDR1 is DFQATT and CDR2 is SNEGSKA (reference sequence). CDR3 amino acids: CSARVGRTEAFF. The DNA of the CDR3 is TGCAGTGCCAGGGTCGGGCGCACTGAAGCTTTCTTT.

This clonotype came up once. This rearrangement joins TRBV7-2 to TRBJ2-2; D not certain. The CDR3 is 14 amino acids. Germline V gene lookup returns CDR1 SGHTA and CDR2 FQGNSA. V lost 2 bases, J lost 4 bases, and 8 bases lay in between. CDR3 DNA: TGTGCCAGCAGCTTAATAAGAGTCACCGGGGAGCTGTTTTTT. As protein: CASSLIRVTGELFF.

The sample holds many counts of this clonotype. The rearrangement joins TRBV4-3 to TRBJ2-5, with TRBD2 matching over 8 bases. J gave up 3 bases and V 1 base, and 7 bases lay outside the gene matches. Germline V CDR1 and CDR2: LGHNA, YSLEER. This CDR3 region has 16 residues. CDR3 region: CASSQGVTSAKETQYF. The CDR3 nucleotides read TGCGCCAGCAGCCAAGGAGTGACTAGCGCCAAAGAGACCCAGTACTTC.

There are a few counts of this clonotype. This rearrangement joins TRBV7-6 to TRBJ2-1, with 7 bases that match TRBD1. Germline V CDR1 and CDR2: SGHVS, FNYEAQ. Germline trimming cut 4 bases from V and 4 bases from J; bases unmatched to any gene: 4. The CDR3 has 14 amino acids. CDR3 sequence (DNA): TGTGCCAGCAGCTATGGGGACAGTTACAATGAGCAGTTCTTC. This codes for CASSYGDSYNEQFF.

CDR3 in amino acids: CSAMGVEQSTDTQYF. The CDR3 DNA reads TGCAGTGCCATGGGCGTGGAACAAAGCACAGATACGCAGTATTTT. The chain carries TRBV20-1 and TRBJ2-3, with D uncertain. V gave up 6 bases and J gave up 0 bases, with 16 bases separating them. The CDR3 loop spans 15 amino acids. Looked up from germline, CDR1 is DFQATT and CDR2 is SNEGSKA (reference sequence).

In regard to this clonotype: At one end, the junction sequence differs from germline, possibly due to a read error. The chain recombines TRBV6-6 with TRBJ2-4; D is possibly TRBD2 (5 bases). The CDR3 has 11 residues. Germline assignment: CDR1 MNHNY and CDR2 SVGAGI (reference sequence). CDR3 in amino acids: CASSSLDGGNF. DNA for the CDR3: TGTGCCAGCAGTTCCTTGGACGGAGGAAACTTC.

The chain is built from TRBV7-3 and TRBJ2-1; D unclear. V was trimmed by 4 bases and J by 4 bases, leaving 14 bases between them. Germline V CDR1 and CDR2: SGHTA, FQGTGA. This CDR3 has 15 amino acids. The CDR3 DNA reads TGTGCCAGCAGCTCCCCCTACGACCAATACAATGAGCAGTTCTTC. As protein: CASSSPYDQYNEQFF.

The chain uses TRBV11-2 and TRBJ1-2; the D is unclear. V was pared by 1 base and J by 1 base, with 4 bases between. Germline CDR1 SGHAT, CDR2 FQNNGV. The length of the CDR3 is 13 residues. Here the CDR3 reads CASSLASNYGYTF. The CDR3 DNA reads as TGTGCCAGCAGCTTAGCCAGTAACTATGGCTACACCTTC.

In this sample, this clonotype turned up many times. This chain joins TRBV27 and TRBJ2-7, with 9 bases lining up with TRBD1. V shed 5 bases, J shed 3 bases, and the junction held 5 bases outside the gene matches. CDR1 is MNHEY and CDR2 is SMNVEV in the germline V gene (reference sequence). There are 14 residues in the CDR3. The CDR3 coding sequence is TGTGCCAGCAGTCCCCAGACAGGGGGCTACGAGCAGTACTTC. This gives the protein CASSPQTGGYEQYF.

The CDR3 loop reads CASSADIVGGTLSYEQYF. The CDR3 DNA reads TGTGCCAGCAGCGCTGACATCGTGGGAGGGACCCTCTCCTACGAGCAGTACTTC. The chain has TRBV6-1 and TRBJ2-7; 7 bases fit TRBD2. Looked up from germline, CDR1 is MNHNS and CDR2 is SASEGT. The junction had 17 bases not matched to a gene; V was cut back by 6 bases and J by 0 bases. This CDR3 region has 18 residues.

V is TRBV7-9 and J is TRBJ2-7, with D perhaps matching TRBD1 (5 bases). Trimming removed 4 bases at V and 6 bases at J, with 16 bases between. Germline values: CDR1 SEHNR, CDR2 FQNEAQ (reference sequence). The CDR3 runs to 14 residues. CDR3 bases: TGTGCCAGCAGCTCGACAGCGTTTAAGGGCGAGCAGTACTTC. Translated, it gives CASSSTAFKGEQYF.

This clonotype was detected a few times. The chain combines TRBV2 with TRBJ2-7; perhaps TRBD2 as D (5 bases). This CDR3 region has 14 residues. The germline V gene encodes CDR1 SNHLY and CDR2 FYNNEI. The V end was cut by 5 bases, the J end by 7 bases, with 18 bases between. CDR3 loop: CASSRDPSYGEQYF. In DNA, the CDR3 is TGTGCCAGCAGTCGGGATCCCTCCTACGGGGAGCAGTACTTC.

This clonotype has just a few counts. The CDR3 DNA reads TGTGCCAGCAGCCGCGATGATAGCGGGAGAGACAATGAGCAGTTCTTC. Amino acids: CASSRDDSGRDNEQFF. The chain combines TRBV11-3 with TRBJ2-1; 9 bases map to TRBD2. After removal of 5 bases from V and 5 bases from J, the junction contained 10 bases not matched to a gene. Germline CDR1 is SGHNT and CDR2 is YENEEA. The CDR3 is 16 amino acids.

This chain links TRBV20-1 with TRBJ2-1; 10 nucleotides match TRBD2. The CDR3 spans 15 residues. Trimming removed 0 bases from V and 12 bases from J; junction bases left unmatched: 11. Germline V gene lookup returns CDR1 DFQATT and CDR2 SNEGSKA (reference sequence). CDR3 DNA sequence: TGCAGTGCTAGAGATCACCTAGCGGGAGTCCCCCTGCAGTTCTTC. Translating it yields CSARDHLAGVPLQFF.

This chain links TRBV7-2 with TRBJ2-1, with D hard to call. This CDR3 comprises 12 residues. CDR1 and CDR2 from the germline V gene are SGHTA and FQGNSA. V was cut by 10 bases and J by 9 bases, with 16 bases left in between. The CDR3 bases are TGTGCCACCCCGGGCCCGTTGGGTGAGCAGTTCTTC. It encodes CATPGPLGEQFF.

The rearrangement links TRBV12-3 or TRBV12-4 to TRBJ2-1; D gene uncertain. The CDR3 totals 15 residues. Trimming stripped 1 base from V and 3 bases from J, with 10 bases between. The CDR3 DNA follows: TGTGCCAGCAGTTTAGGGAGAGTGGGCTACAATGAGCAGTTCTTC. It specifies CASSLGRVGYNEQFF.

This sequence joins TRBV7-8 and TRBJ2-1; D gene unclear. Deletions cut 3 bases from V and 0 bases from J, with 9 bases between. This CDR3 contains 15 residues. CDR1 and CDR2 from the germline V gene are SGHVS and FQNEAQ. The CDR3 DNA is TGTGCCAGCAGCTTGGTCGCGAGCTCCTACAATGAGCAGTTCTTC. Translation gives CASSLVASSYNEQFF.